The sequence of this T cell receptor beta chain was determined in a study of human versus mouse CDR3 diversity and MHC coevolution. For this clone: The target antigen is unknown.

Naive CD4 T cells were sorted as CD45RO-negative, CD62L-positive. Regarding the study as a whole: The lowest clonal inequality scores came from most of the three human donors.

J gave up 9 bases and V 0 bases, and 13 bases lay outside the gene matches. CDR1 is MNHEY and CDR2 is SMNVEV in the germline V gene (reference sequence). The CDR3 length is 17 residues. Sequenced by immunoSEQ multiplex PCR; TCRdb stores in-frame clones only, minus some. The sample carries just under 60,000 clones, 90% to 95% recorded once. The source of this sequence is a person between 55 and 70 years old in good health. Specimen: naive CD4+ T cells from blood. The subset is: CD45RO-negative CD62L-positive naive CD4 T cells. This chain uses TRBV27 with TRBJ2-1, with 8 bases fitting TRBD2. This CDR3 is CASSLSRSAGGLSEQFF. The CDR3 nucleotides read TGTGCCAGCAGTTTATCTCGTAGCGCGGGAGGTCTGAGTGAGCAGTTCTTC.